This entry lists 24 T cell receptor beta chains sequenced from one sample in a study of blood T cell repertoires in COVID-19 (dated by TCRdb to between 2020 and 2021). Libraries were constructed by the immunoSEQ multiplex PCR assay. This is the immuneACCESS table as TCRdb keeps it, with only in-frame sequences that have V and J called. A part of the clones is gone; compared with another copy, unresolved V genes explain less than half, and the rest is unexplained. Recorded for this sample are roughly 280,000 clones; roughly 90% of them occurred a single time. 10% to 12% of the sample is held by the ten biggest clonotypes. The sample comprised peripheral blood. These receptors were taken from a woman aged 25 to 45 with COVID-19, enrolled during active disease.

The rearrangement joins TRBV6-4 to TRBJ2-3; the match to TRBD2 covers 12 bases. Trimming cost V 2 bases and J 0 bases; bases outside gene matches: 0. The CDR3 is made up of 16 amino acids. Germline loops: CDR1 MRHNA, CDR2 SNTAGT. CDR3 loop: CASSDGTSGSTDTQYF. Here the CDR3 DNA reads TGTGCCAGCAGTGACGGGACTAGCGGGAGCACAGATACGCAGTATTTT.

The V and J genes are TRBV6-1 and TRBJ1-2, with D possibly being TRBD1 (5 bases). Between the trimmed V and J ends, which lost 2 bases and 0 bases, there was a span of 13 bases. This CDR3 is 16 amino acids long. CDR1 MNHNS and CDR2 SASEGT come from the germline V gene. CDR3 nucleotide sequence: TGTGCCAGCAGTGAAAGGTGGCGGGGGGCTAACTATGGCTACACCTTC. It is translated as CASSERWRGANYGYTF.

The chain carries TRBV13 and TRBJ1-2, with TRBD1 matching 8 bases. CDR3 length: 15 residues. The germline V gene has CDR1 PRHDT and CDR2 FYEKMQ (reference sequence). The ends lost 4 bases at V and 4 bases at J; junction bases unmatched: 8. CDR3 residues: CASSSWTGRIYGYTF. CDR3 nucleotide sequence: TGTGCCAGCAGCTCGTGGACAGGGAGGATCTATGGCTACACCTTC.

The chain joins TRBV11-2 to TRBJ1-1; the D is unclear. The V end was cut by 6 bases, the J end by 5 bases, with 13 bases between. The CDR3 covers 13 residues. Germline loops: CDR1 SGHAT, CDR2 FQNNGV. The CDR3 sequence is CASSSVRGTEAFF. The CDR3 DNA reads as TGTGCCAGCAGTTCCGTCCGGGGTACTGAAGCTTTCTTT.

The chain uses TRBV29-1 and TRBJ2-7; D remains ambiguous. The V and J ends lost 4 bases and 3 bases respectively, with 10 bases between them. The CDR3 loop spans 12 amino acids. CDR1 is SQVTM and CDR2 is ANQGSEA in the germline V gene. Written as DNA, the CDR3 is TGCAGCGTTGGGCCCGAAATCTACGAGCAGTACTTC. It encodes CSVGPEIYEQYF.

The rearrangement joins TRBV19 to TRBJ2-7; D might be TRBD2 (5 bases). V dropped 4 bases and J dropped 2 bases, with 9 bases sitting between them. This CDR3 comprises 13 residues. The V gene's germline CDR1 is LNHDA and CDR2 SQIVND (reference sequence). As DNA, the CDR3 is TGTGCCAGTAGTAGGAGGATCGCCTACGAGCAGTACTTC. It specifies CASSRRIAYEQYF.

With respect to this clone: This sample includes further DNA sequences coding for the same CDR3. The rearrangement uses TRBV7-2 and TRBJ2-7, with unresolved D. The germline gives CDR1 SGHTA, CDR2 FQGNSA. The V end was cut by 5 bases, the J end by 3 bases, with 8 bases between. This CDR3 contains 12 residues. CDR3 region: CASSRAIYEQYF. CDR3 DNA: TGTGCCAGCAGCCGAGCTATCTACGAGCAGTACTTC. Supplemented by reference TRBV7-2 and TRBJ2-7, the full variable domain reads GAGVSQSPSNKVTEKGKDVELRCDPISGHTALYWYRQSLGQGLEFLIYFQGNSAPDKSGLPSDRFSAERTGGSVSTLTIQRTQQEDSAVYLCASSRAIYEQYFGPGTRLTVT.

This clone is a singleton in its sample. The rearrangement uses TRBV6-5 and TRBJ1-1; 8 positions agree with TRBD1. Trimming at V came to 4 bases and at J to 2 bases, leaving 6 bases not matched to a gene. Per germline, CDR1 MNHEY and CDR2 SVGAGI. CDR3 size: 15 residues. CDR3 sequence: CASSSLGQGNTEAFF. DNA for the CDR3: TGTGCCAGCAGTTCCCTCGGACAGGGCAACACTGAAGCTTTCTTT.

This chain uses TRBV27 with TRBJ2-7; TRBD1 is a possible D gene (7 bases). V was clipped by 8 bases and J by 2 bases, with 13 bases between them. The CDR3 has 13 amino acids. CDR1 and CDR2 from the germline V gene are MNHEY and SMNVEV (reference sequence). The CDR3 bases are TGTGCCAGCGGGGCAGGGGGGCCCTACGAGCAGTACTTC. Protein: CASGAGGPYEQYF.

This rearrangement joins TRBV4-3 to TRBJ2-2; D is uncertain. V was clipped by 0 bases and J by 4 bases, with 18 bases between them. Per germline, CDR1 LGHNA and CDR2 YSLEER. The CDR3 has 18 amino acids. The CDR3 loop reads CASSQDPPGGDVTGELFF. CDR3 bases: TGCGCCAGCAGCCAAGACCCTCCGGGTGGCGACGTCACCGGGGAGCTGTTTTTT.

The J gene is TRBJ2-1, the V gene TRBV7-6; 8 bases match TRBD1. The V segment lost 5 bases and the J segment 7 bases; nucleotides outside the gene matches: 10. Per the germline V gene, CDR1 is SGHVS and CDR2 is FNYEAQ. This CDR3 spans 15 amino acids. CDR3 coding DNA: TGTGCCAGCAGCCTCGCAGGGGGCAAGCTAAATGAGCAGTTCTTC. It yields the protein CASSLAGGKLNEQFF.

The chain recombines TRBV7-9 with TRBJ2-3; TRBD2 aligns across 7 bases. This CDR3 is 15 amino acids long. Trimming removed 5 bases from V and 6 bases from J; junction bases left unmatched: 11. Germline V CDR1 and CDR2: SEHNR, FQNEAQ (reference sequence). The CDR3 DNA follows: TGTGCCAGCAGCCCTCGGCTTGGGGAGGGGGATACGCAGTATTTT. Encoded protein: CASSPRLGEGDTQYF. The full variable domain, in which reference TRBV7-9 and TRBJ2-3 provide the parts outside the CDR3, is DTGVSQNPRHKITKRGQNVTFRCDPISEHNRLYWYRQTLGQGPEFLTYFQNEAQLEKSRLLSDRFSAERPKGSFSTLEIQRTEQGDSAMYLCASSPRLGEGDTQYFGPGTRLTVL.

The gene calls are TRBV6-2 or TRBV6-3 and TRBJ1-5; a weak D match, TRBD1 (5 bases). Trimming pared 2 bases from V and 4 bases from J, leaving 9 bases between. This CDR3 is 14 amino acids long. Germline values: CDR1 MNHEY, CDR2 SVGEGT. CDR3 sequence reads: CASSYQGYNQPQHF. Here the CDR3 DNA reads TGTGCCAGCAGTTACCAGGGCTATAATCAGCCCCAGCATTTT.

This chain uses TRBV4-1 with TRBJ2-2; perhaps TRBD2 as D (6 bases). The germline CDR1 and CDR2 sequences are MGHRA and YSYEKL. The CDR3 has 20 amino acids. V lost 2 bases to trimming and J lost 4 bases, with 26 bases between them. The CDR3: CASSQTWVAGSGASTGELFF. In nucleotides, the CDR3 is TGCGCCAGCAGCCAAACATGGGTCGCCGGGTCGGGAGCTAGCACCGGGGAGCTGTTTTTT.

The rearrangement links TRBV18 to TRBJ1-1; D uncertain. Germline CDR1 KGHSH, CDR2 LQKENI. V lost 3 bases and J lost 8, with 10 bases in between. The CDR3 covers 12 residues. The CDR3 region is CASSPTTGEAFF. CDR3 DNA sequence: TGTGCCAGCTCACCCACGACGGGGGAAGCTTTCTTT. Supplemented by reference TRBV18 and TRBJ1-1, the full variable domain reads NAGVMQNPRHLVRRRGQEARLRCSPMKGHSHVYWYRQLPEEGLKFMVYLQKENIIDESGMPKERFSAEFPKEGPSILRIQQVVRGDSAAYFCASSPTTGEAFFGQGTRLTVV.

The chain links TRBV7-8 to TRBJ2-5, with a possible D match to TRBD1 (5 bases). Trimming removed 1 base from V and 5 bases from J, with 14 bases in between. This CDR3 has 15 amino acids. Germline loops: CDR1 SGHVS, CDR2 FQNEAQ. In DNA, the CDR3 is TGTGCCAGCAGCTTAGAACCGTCCCGACAGGAGACCCAGTACTTC. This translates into CASSLEPSRQETQYF.

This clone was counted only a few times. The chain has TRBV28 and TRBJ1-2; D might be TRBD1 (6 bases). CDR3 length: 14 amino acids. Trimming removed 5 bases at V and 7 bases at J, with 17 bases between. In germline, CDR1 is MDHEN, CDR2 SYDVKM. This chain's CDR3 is CASSPPGRGSGYTF. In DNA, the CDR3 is TGTGCCAGCAGTCCCCCCGGCAGGGGCAGTGGCTACACCTTC.

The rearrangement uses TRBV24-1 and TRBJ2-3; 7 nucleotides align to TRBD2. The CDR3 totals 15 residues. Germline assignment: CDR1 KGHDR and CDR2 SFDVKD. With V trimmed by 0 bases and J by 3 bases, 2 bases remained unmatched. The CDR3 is CATSDLQRGTDTQYF. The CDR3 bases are TGTGCCACCAGTGATTTGCAGCGGGGAACAGATACGCAGTATTTT.

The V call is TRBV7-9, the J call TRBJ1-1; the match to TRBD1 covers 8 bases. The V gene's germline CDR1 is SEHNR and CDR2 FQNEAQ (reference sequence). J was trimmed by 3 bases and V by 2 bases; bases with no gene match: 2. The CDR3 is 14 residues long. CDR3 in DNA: TGTGCCAGCAGCTTAATGACAGGGGACACTGAAGCTTTCTTT. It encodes CASSLMTGDTEAFF.

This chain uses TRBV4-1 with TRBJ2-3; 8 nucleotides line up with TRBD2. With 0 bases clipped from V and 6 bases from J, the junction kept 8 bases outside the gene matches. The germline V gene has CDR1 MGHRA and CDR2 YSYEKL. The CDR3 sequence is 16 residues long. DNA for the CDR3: TGCGCCAGCAGCCAAGAGGCTAGCGGGCGTCTGGATACGCAGTATTTT. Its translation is CASSQEASGRLDTQYF.

As DNA, the CDR3 is TGTGCCAGCAGCGCAAAGGCCCAGGGGCTATCCTACGAGCAGTACTTC. Translation: CASSAKAQGLSYEQYF. The gene calls are TRBV11-2 and TRBJ2-7; a weak D match, TRBD1 (6 bases). Trimming removed 5 bases from V and 1 base from J, with 18 bases in between. The CDR3 has 16 residues. Germline V gene sequence: CDR1 SGHAT, CDR2 FQNNGV. Complete variable domain (other parts from reference TRBV11-2 and TRBJ2-7): EAGVAQSPRYKIIEKRQSVAFWCNPISGHATLYWYQQILGQGPKLLIQFQNNGVVDDSQLPKDRFSAERLKGVDSTLKIQPAKLEDSAVYLCASSAKAQGLSYEQYFGPGTRLTVT.

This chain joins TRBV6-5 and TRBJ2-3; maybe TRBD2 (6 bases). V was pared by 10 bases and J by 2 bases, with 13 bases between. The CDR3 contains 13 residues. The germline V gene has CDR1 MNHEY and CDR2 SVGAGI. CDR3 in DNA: TGTGCCATACAGACTAGGACCACAGATACGCAGTATTTT. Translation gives CAIQTRTTDTQYF.

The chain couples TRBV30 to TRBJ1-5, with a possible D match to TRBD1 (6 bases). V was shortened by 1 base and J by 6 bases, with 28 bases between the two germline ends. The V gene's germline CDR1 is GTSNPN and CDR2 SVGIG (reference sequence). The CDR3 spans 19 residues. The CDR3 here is CAWSEDRKLGGRYVQPQHF. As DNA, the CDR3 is TGTGCCTGGAGTGAAGACCGAAAACTAGGGGGAAGGTATGTTCAGCCCCAGCATTTT.

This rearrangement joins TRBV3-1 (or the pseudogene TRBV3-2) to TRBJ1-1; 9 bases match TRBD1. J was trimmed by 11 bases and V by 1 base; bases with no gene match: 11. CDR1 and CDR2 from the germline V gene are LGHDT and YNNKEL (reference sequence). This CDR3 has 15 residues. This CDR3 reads CASSQAGTGWSWAFF. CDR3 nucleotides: TGTGCCAGCAGCCAAGCCGGGACAGGGTGGTCATGGGCTTTCTTT.